This T cell receptor beta chain originates from a study of CD8+CD57+ T cells in acquired aplastic anemia. Study as a whole: The mean DNA yield obtained from sorted CD4+ and CD8+ cells came to 3 to 3.5 ug.

After removal of 1 base from V and 1 base from J, the junction contained 3 bases not matched to a gene. The CDR3 length is 15 residues. CDR1 and CDR2 from the germline V gene are SGHTA and FQGTGA. Patients picked for sequencing had shown CD8+CD57+ cell expansion detected by flow cytometry. The patients all had a severe acquired aplastic anemia diagnosis. Therapy had not been given to patients before blood sampling. This clonotype appeared many times. The target antigen is unknown. Study findings and constraints: Comparison of patients with controls identified some 29 shared CD8+ CDR3 sequences.

Genomic DNA templated the TCR beta VDJ and CDR3 profiling. TCRdb analysed the reads with MiXCR anew, one entry per CDR3 protein. The repertoire holds hundreds of thousands of distinct CDR3 sequences, with approximately 32% as singletons. The chain joins TRBV7-3 to TRBJ2-7, with 8 nucleotides matching TRBD1. The sequence derives from a human donor with aplastic anemia. Sequencing input: sorted CD4+, CD8+, or CD8+CD57+ T cells (not recorded which) from PBMCs. The CDR3 sequence: CASSLMQGASYEQYF. CDR3 bases: TGTGCCAGCAGCTTAATGCAGGGGGCTTCCTACGAGCAGTACTTC.